A single sample is the source of the 10 T cell receptor beta chains below, sequenced in a study of T cells after yellow fever vaccination. TCRdb used MiXCR to reprocess the 5' RACE reads, holding one entry per CDR3 protein. The sample lists 130,000 or so distinct CDR3 sequences, roughly 15% occurring once. This material consisted of CD8+ T cells sorted from PBMCs, taken 5 days after the yellow fever booster vaccination. The receptor source for this set is a man younger than 35 who received the YFV17D yellow fever vaccine.

The V and J genes are TRBV20-1 and TRBJ1-1; D is uncertain. Germline loops: CDR1 DFQATT, CDR2 SNEGSKA (reference sequence). The CDR3 runs 14 residues. V was cut by 1 base and J by 1 base, with 10 bases left in between. CDR3 coding DNA: TGCAGTGCTAGAGGAGACCTACGGAACACTGAAGCTTTCTTT. Protein sequence: CSARGDLRNTEAFF.

This clonotype has just a few counts. The V call is TRBV20-1, the J call TRBJ2-7; 7 nucleotides match TRBD2. V lost 3 bases and J lost 5; bases outside the gene matches: 10. This CDR3 region has 14 residues. Germline V gives CDR1 DFQATT, CDR2 SNEGSKA (reference sequence). CDR3 nucleotides: TGCAGTGCTAGTGGGGGGGGAGGGGCCCACGAGCAGTACTTC. It translates to CSASGGGGAHEQYF.

CDR3: CASSWTETYNEQFF. CDR3 nucleotide sequence: TGTGCCAGCAGTTGGACAGAAACCTACAATGAGCAGTTCTTC. The V call is TRBV6-2 or TRBV6-3, the J call TRBJ2-1; D is possibly TRBD1 (6 bases). The CDR3 is made up of 14 amino acids. CDR1 is MNHEY, CDR2 SVGEGT, per germline. V was trimmed by 4 bases and J by 2 bases, leaving 9 bases between them.

J is TRBJ1-2 and V is TRBV7-2, with D unresolved. Germline V gene data show CDR1 as SGHTA and CDR2 as FQGNSA. Trimming pared 2 bases from V and 8 bases from J, leaving 9 bases between. The CDR3 extends over 12 amino acids. In nucleotides, the CDR3 is TGTGCCAGCAGCTTAACCCCTTGGGGCTACACCTTC. Protein: CASSLTPWGYTF. The full variable domain, completed using reference TRBV7-2 and TRBJ1-2, is GAGVSQSPSNKVTEKGKDVELRCDPISGHTALYWYRQSLGQGLEFLIYFQGNSAPDKSGLPSDRFSAERTGGSVSTLTIQRTQQEDSAVYLCASSLTPWGYTFGSGTRLTVV.

This clonotype turned up a few times. The chain recombines TRBV19 with TRBJ2-5, with 7 bases aligning to TRBD1. CDR3 size: 17 residues. Germline CDR1 and CDR2: LNHDA and SQIVND (reference sequence). V lost 5 bases to trimming and J lost 4 bases; unmatched junction nucleotides: 16. The CDR3 loop is CASSFLPGTVGRETQYF. The CDR3 DNA follows: TGTGCCAGTAGTTTCCTCCCAGGGACAGTTGGACGAGAGACCCAGTACTTC.

The chain combines TRBV12-3 or TRBV12-4 with TRBJ1-6, with D unresolved. V was pared by 1 base and J by 0 bases, with 10 bases between. The CDR3 spans 17 residues. The CDR3 DNA follows: TGTGCCAGCAGTTTAGGGTGGCTGAGCTCCTATAATTCACCCCTCCACTTT. This encodes CASSLGWLSSYNSPLHF.

For this clonotype: Germline and junction disagree at one end, which may indicate a read error. This chain links TRBV11-2 with TRBJ2-3; 8 bases agree with TRBD2. Germline values: CDR1 SGHAT, CDR2 FQNNGV. There are 16 residues in the CDR3. CDR3: CASSLGRLASTGTQYF. The DNA of the CDR3 is TGTGCCAGCAGCTTAGGTCGACTAGCGAGCACAGGTACGCAGTATTTT. Full variable domain (remainder filled in from reference TRBV11-2 and TRBJ2-3): EAGVAQSPRYKIIEKRQSVAFWCNPISGHATLYWYQQILGQGPKLLIQFQNNGVVDDSQLPKDRFSAERLKGVDSTLKIQPAKLEDSAVYLCASSLGRLASTGTQYFGPGTRLTVL.

In this sample, this clonotype turned up a few times. The chain combines TRBV25-1 with TRBJ2-7, with 11 bases identical to TRBD1. The CDR3 covers 14 residues. The germline V gene has CDR1 MGHDK and CDR2 SYGVNS. Trimming at V came to 4 bases and at J to 6 bases, leaving 5 bases not matched to a gene. The CDR3 loop is CASSGTGGGSEQYF. The CDR3 DNA reads TGTGCCAGCAGTGGGACAGGGGGCGGCTCCGAGCAGTACTTC.

The rearrangement links TRBV15 to TRBJ2-7; D gene unclear. The V and J ends lost 0 bases and 6 bases respectively, with 15 bases between them. Germline CDR1 is LNHNV and CDR2 is YYDKDF (reference sequence). The CDR3 runs 15 residues. CDR3 protein: CATSRDRAGRVEQYV. DNA for the CDR3: TGTGCCACCAGCAGAGACAGAGCCGGGCGTGTCGAGCAGTACGTC.

The J gene is TRBJ2-1, the V gene TRBV12-3 or TRBV12-4; D perhaps matches TRBD1 (5 bases). The CDR3 runs to 16 residues. Between the trimmed V and J ends, which lost 7 bases and 2 bases, there was a span of 18 bases. In nucleotides, the CDR3 is TGTGCCAGCACCCTCCTCGTGGGGCATACCTACAATGAGCAGTTCTTC. This gives the protein CASTLLVGHTYNEQFF.